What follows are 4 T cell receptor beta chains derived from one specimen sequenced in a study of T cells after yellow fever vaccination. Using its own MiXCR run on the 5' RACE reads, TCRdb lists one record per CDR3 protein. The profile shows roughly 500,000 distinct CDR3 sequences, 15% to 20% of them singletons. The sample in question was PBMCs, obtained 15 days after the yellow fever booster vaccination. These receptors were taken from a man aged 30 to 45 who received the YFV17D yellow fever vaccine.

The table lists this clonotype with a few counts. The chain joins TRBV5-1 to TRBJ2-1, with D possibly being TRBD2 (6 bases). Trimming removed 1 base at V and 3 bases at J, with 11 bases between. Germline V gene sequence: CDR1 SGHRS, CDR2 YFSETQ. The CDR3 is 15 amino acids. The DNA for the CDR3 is TGCGCCAGCAGCTTGACGGGAGAACTCTACAATGAGCAGTTCTTC. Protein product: CASSLTGELYNEQFF.

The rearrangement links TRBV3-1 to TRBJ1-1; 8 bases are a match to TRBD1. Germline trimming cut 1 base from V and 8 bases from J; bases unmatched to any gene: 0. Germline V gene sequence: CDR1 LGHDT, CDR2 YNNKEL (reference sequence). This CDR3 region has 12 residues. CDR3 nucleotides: TGTGCCAGCAGCCAAGGGGACAGGGAAGCTTTCTTT. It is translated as CASSQGDREAFF.

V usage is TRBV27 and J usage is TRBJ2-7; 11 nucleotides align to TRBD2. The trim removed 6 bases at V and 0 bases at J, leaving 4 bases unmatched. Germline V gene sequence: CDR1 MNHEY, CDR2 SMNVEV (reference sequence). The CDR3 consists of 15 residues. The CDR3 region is CASRRTSGSSYEQYF. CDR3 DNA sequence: TGTGCCAGCAGGAGAACTAGCGGGAGCTCCTACGAGCAGTACTTC.

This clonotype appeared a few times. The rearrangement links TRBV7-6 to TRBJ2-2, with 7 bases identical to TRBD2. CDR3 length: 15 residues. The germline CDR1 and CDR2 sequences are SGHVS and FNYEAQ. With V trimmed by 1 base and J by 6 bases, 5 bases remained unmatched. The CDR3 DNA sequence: TGTGCCAGCAGCTTAGGGGGAGGGCCAGCCGGGGAGCTGTTTTTT. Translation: CASSLGGGPAGELFF.